This T cell receptor (beta chain) was recorded in a study of chemoradiotherapy in HPV16-positive cancers. Broader study findings: Better recurrence-free survival went with HPV-responsive T-cell expansion in HPV16-positive patients. Non-HPV-specific T cells did not expand in tumors during treatment, whereas candidate HPV-specific clones and E7-related motifs did.

Data came from immunoSEQ multiplex PCR; TCRdb stores just in-frame clones and leaves some out. The sample holds roughly 2,500 clones, 60% to 85% seen once. Germline V gene data show CDR1 as SGHTA and CDR2 as FQGNSA. Trimming pared 5 bases from V and 6 bases from J, leaving 16 bases between. The CDR3 length is 14 residues. This clone was recorded a few times. Its antigen remains unknown. Sequences were derived from tumor tissue, sampled from a patient who underwent chemoradiotherapy. The source of this sequence is a human donor with HPV-associated anogenital cancer. The chain carries TRBV7-2 and TRBJ1-2; a weak D match, TRBD1 (6 bases). The CDR3 DNA is TGTGCCAGCAGCCAAGATCACAGGGCGGATGGCTACACCTTC. This sequence encodes CASSQDHRADGYTF.